Listed below are T cell receptor beta chains from one sample, sequenced in a study of blood T cells in healthy people across ages. TCRdb re-called the 5' RACE reads with MiXCR, one entry per CDR3 protein. The table has about 1.8 million distinct CDR3 sequences, 49% seen once. Sequencing was carried out using blood. The receptors stem from a middle-aged woman in good health. Each CDR3 is given with its conserved first and last residue. A D gene is named only where the DNA matches it firmly. Clone size is given for some rows only: seen once, a few or many times, or a class if the clone is expanded.

-	-	TRBV27	TRBJ2-3	CASSSGTDGTDTQYF	TGTGCCAGCAGTTCCGGGACGGATGGCACAGATACGCAGTATTTT
TRBD2	few	TRBV9	TRBJ2-2	CASSVKAGGLKSNTGELFF	TGTGCCAGCAGCGTAAAGGCGGGGGGGCTGAAGTCGAACACCGGGGAGCTGTTTTTT
-	-	TRBV11-2	TRBJ2-7	CASSLGFNYEQYF	TGTGCCAGCAGCTTAGGCTTCAACTACGAGCAGTACTTC
-	few	TRBV14	TRBJ1-2	CASSQEQSYGYTF	TGTGCCAGCAGCCAAGAACAGTCTTATGGCTACACCTTC
-	-	TRBV20-1	TRBJ1-4	CSARDLFQGNEKLFF	TGCAGTGCTAGAGATCTCTTCCAGGGGAATGAAAAACTGTTTTTT
-	-	TRBV7-3	TRBJ1-2	CASSLNRWGSLTF	TGTGCCAGCAGCTTAAATCGTTGGGGAAGCCTCACCTTC
-	-	TRBV20-1	TRBJ1-2	CSASPRDGNYGYTF	TGCAGTGCTAGCCCAAGAGACGGTAACTATGGCTACACCTTC
-	-	TRBV9	TRBJ2-7	CASSASQVAGRGWKQYF	TGTGCCAGCAGCGCCTCCCAAGTGGCGGGTAGGGGGTGGAAGCAGTACTTC
-	few	TRBV28	TRBJ1-2	CASLNRQQYGYTF	TGTGCCAGCTTGAATCGACAGCAATATGGCTACACCTTC
TRBD2	few	TRBV4-1	TRBJ2-1	CASSRDLLGGYLNEQFF	TGCGCCAGCAGCCGAGATTTACTCGGGGGGTATCTCAATGAGCAGTTCTTC
TRBD2	-	TRBV7-2	TRBJ2-7	CAGSLYALAGGTYEQYF	TGTGCCGGCAGCTTATATGCGCTAGCGGGGGGGACGTACGAGCAGTACTTC
-	once	TRBV7-2	TRBJ2-5	CACSLSGAGETQYF	TGTGCCTGCAGCTTATCGGGGGCCGGAGAGACCCAGTACTTC
TRBD1	-	TRBV5-1	TRBJ2-4	CASSLGQGVGKNIQYF	TGCGCCAGCAGCTTGGGACAGGGGGTTGGCAAAAACATTCAGTACTTC
-	-	TRBV7-9	TRBJ2-5	CASSLATPGTPKGEQYF	TGTGCCAGCAGCTTAGCTACGCCGGGGACTCCCAAGGGTGAGCAGTACTTC
TRBD2	-	TRBV29-1	TRBJ2-4	CSVGGLAGGKLAKNIQYF	TGCAGCGTCGGTGGACTAGCGGGGGGGAAACTAGCCAAAAACATTCAGTACTTC
TRBD1	-	TRBV5-6	TRBJ2-1	CASSYGTGVVEQFF	TGTGCCAGCAGCTACGGGACAGGGGTTGTTGAGCAGTTCTTC